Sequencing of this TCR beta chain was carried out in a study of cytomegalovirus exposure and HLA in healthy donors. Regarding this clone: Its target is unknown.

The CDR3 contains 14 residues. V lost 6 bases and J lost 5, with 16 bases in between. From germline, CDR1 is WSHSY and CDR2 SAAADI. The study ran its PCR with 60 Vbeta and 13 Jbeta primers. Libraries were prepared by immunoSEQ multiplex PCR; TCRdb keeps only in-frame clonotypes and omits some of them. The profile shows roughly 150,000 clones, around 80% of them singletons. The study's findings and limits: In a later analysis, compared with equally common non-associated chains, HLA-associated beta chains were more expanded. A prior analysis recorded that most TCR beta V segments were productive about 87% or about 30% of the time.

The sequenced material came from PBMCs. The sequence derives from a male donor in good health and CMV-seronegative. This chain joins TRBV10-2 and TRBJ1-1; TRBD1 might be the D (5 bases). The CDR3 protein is CASRTGTVNTEAFF. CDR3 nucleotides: TGCGCCAGCAGGACCGGGACTGTAAATACTGAAGCTTTCTTT.